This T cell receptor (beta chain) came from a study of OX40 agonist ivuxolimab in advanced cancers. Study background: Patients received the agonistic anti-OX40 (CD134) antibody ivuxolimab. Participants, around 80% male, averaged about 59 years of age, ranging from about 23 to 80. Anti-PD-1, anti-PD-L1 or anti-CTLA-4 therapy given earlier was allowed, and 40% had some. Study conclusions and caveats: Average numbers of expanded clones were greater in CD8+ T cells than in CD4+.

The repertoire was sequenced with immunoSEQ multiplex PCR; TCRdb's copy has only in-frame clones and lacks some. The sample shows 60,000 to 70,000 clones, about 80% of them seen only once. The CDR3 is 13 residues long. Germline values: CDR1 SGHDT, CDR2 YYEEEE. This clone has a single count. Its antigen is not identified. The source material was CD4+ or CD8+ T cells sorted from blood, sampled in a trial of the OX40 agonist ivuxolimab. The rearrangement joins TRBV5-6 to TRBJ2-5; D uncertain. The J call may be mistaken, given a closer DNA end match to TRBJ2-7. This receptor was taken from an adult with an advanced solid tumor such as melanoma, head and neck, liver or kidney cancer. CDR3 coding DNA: TGTGCCAGCAGCTTTGGAATCTCCTACGAGCAGTACTTC. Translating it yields CASSFGISYEQYF.